Below, 28 T cell receptor beta chains from the same sample are listed, as sequenced in a study of blood T cell repertoires in COVID-19 (TCRdb year 2020). To prepare the library, the immunoSEQ multiplex PCR assay was applied. TCRdb obtained this table from immuneACCESS and retained in-frame rearrangements with V and J assigned. These tables miss some clones; where compared with another copy, unresolved V genes account for less than half of the shortfall, and the remainder is unexplained. In this sample the table shows roughly 310,000 clones, approximately 91% of which occur a single time. The ten largest account for around a tenth of the sample. The sequenced sample was PBMCs or T cells enriched from blood (not recorded which). The receptors originated from a woman aged 40 to 55 who had recovered from COVID-19.

The rearrangement joins TRBV18 to TRBJ2-7, with TRBD2 matching 7 bases. Losses at the gene ends were 2 bases for V and 4 bases for J; bases not matched to a gene: 8. CDR1 KGHSH and CDR2 LQKENI come from the germline V gene. CDR3 length: 15 residues. The CDR3 DNA sequence: TGTGCCAGCTCACCAGGGGCCCTGGGGGGGTACGAGCAGTACTTC. This translates into CASSPGALGGYEQYF. The variable domain in full, completed from reference TRBV18 and TRBJ2-7, reads NAGVMQNPRHLVRRRGQEARLRCSPMKGHSHVYWYRQLPEEGLKFMVYLQKENIIDESGMPKERFSAEFPKEGPSILRIQQVVRGDSAAYFCASSPGALGGYEQYFGPGTRLTVT.

In its sample, this clone was seen a few times. The rearrangement links TRBV28 to TRBJ2-1, with TRBD1 identical over 7 bases. Losses at the gene ends were 5 bases for V and 5 bases for J; bases not matched to a gene: 12. The CDR3 has 16 amino acids. The germline CDR1 and CDR2 sequences are MDHEN and SYDVKM. The CDR3 sequence is CASSHSTGTYDNEQFF. In DNA form, the CDR3 reads TGTGCCAGCAGTCACTCGACAGGGACCTACGACAATGAGCAGTTCTTC.

This clone was seen just once. The V gene is TRBV5-1, the J gene TRBJ1-3; TRBD1 might be the D (5 bases). This CDR3 comprises 16 residues. The V gene's germline CDR1 is SGHRS and CDR2 YFSETQ. V was cut by 0 bases and J by 9 bases, with 19 bases left in between. The CDR3 nucleotides are TGCGCCAGCAGCTTGGCCTATACGGCCCTGGGGGGCACCATATATTTT. Protein sequence: CASSLAYTALGGTIYF.

In this sample, this clone turned up once. This chain links TRBV5-6 with TRBJ2-3; tentatively, D is TRBD1 (6 bases). Germline V CDR1 and CDR2: SGHDT, YYEEEE. The ends were cut back, 5 bases at V and 5 bases at J, with 12 bases in the middle. There are 13 residues in the CDR3. CDR3: CASRGAGRDTQYF. CDR3 DNA: TGTGCCAGCAGGGGGGCTGGCAGAGATACGCAGTATTTT.

The sample holds one count of this clone. The chain recombines TRBV30 with TRBJ2-1; 11 bases are shared with TRBD2. Germline values: CDR1 GTSNPN, CDR2 SVGIG (reference sequence). This CDR3 is 15 amino acids long. The junction had 10 bases not matched to a gene; V was cut back by 5 bases and J by 7 bases. The DNA for the CDR3 is TGTGCCTGGTTACTAGCGGGAGCTTCGGGGAATGAGCAGTTCTTC. Its translation: CAWLLAGASGNEQFF.

CDR3 DNA sequence: TGCAGCGCCGCCGGGACACCCGTGACCGGGGAGCTGTTTTTT. Translation gives CSAAGTPVTGELFF. The rearrangement uses TRBV29-1 and TRBJ2-2; TRBD1 might be the D (6 bases). CDR1 and CDR2 (germline): SQVTM, ANQGSEA. V gave up 7 bases and J gave up 5 bases, with 17 bases separating them. This CDR3 region has 14 residues.

This clone was detected only once. The J gene is TRBJ2-1, the V gene TRBV9; D is unresolved. The CDR3 consists of 12 residues. Trimming shortened V by 0 bases and J by 8 bases, and 6 bases separated the two germline ends. Per the germline V gene, CDR1 is SGDLS and CDR2 is YYNGEE. DNA for the CDR3: TGTGCCAGCAGCGTAGGAGTCGATGAGCAGTTCTTC. As protein: CASSVGVDEQFF.

V gene TRBV5-1 combines with J gene TRBJ1-1, with 7 nucleotides matching TRBD1. Germline V lookup: CDR1 SGHRS, CDR2 YFSETQ. The CDR3 has 14 residues. V dropped 1 base and J dropped 4; count of bases not matched to a gene: 4. CDR3 residues: CASSLWAGGTEAFF. Written as DNA, the CDR3 is TGCGCCAGCAGCTTGTGGGCAGGGGGCACTGAAGCTTTCTTT.

The chain has TRBV9 and TRBJ2-3; TRBD2 aligns across 10 bases. V gave up 2 bases and J gave up 0 bases; unmatched junction bases: 6. The CDR3 totals 17 residues. Per the germline V gene, CDR1 is SGDLS and CDR2 is YYNGEE. The CDR3 region is CASSVSGGRSSTDTQYF. The CDR3 DNA sequence: TGTGCCAGCAGCGTTAGCGGGGGGCGGTCGAGCACAGATACGCAGTATTTT.

V usage is TRBV28 and J usage is TRBJ2-5; a possible D gene is TRBD2 (7 bases). The CDR3 covers 13 residues. Between the trimmed V and J ends, which lost 3 bases and 5 bases, there was a span of 10 bases. Germline V lookup: CDR1 MDHEN, CDR2 SYDVKM. Here the CDR3 reads CASSFGGRETQYF. The CDR3 bases are TGTGCCAGCAGTTTCGGGGGGCGGGAGACCCAGTACTTC.

The V call is TRBV20-1, the J call TRBJ1-2; no definite D call. CDR3 size: 11 residues. Germline assignment: CDR1 DFQATT and CDR2 SNEGSKA (reference sequence). V lost 4 bases and J 8 bases, leaving 11 bases between the germline ends. The CDR3 DNA reads TGCAGTGCTACCGTCGCCGGGGGCTACACCTTC. Protein sequence: CSATVAGGYTF.

J is TRBJ2-7 and V is TRBV11-3, with TRBD2 identical over 8 bases. V was clipped by 5 bases and J by 4 bases; unmatched bases: 7. The germline gives CDR1 SGHNT, CDR2 YENEEA. CDR3 length: 14 residues. The CDR3 here is CASSPQAGEYEQYF. CDR3 coding DNA: TGTGCCAGCAGCCCCCAAGCGGGAGAATACGAGCAGTACTTC.

The chain is built from TRBV6-5 and TRBJ1-2, with D perhaps matching TRBD1 (6 bases). This CDR3 is built from 13 residues. Germline CDR1 MNHEY, CDR2 SVGAGI. V lost 3 bases and J 3 bases, leaving 8 bases between the germline ends. The CDR3, as DNA: TGTGCCAGCAGTTATAGACAGGACTATGGCTACACCTTC. This translates into CASSYRQDYGYTF.

In its sample, this clone was seen a few times. The genes are TRBV6-5 and TRBJ1-6, with D unclear. The CDR3 contains 15 residues. V lost 4 bases and J 5 bases, leaving 12 bases between the germline ends. Germline V lookup: CDR1 MNHEY, CDR2 SVGAGI. This CDR3 is CASSFGWLNNSPLHF. CDR3 bases: TGTGCCAGCAGTTTCGGGTGGTTAAATAATTCACCCCTCCACTTT.

V is TRBV15 and J is TRBJ1-6, with D unclear. Germline CDR1 and CDR2: LNHNV and YYDKDF (reference sequence). V lost 1 base and J lost 0, with 10 bases in between. The CDR3 contains 17 residues. This CDR3 is CATSRVVTSSYNSPLHF. CDR3 sequence (DNA): TGTGCCACCAGCAGAGTGGTAACGAGCTCCTATAATTCACCCCTCCACTTT.

The count of this clone is one. The CDR3 region has the DNA TGTGCCTGGAGTTCACAGGGCAATCAGCCCCAGCATTTT. This gives the protein CAWSSQGNQPQHF. The chain has TRBV30 and TRBJ1-5; perhaps TRBD1 as D (5 bases). CDR1 and CDR2 from the germline V gene are GTSNPN and SVGIG (reference sequence). The CDR3 extends over 13 amino acids. Trimming cost V 2 bases and J 2 bases, with 7 bases left between them.

J is TRBJ1-2 and V is TRBV7-3, with D unclear. Trimming pared 0 bases from V and 6 bases from J, leaving 5 bases between. CDR3 length equals 12 residues. The V gene's germline CDR1 is SGHTA and CDR2 FQGTGA. CDR3 protein: CASSLTADGYTF. CDR3 bases: TGTGCCAGCAGCTTAACGGCGGATGGCTACACCTTC.

The gene calls are TRBV7-8 and TRBJ2-7, with 11 bases identical to TRBD1. V was clipped by 5 bases and J by 7 bases; unmatched bases: 10. From germline, CDR1 is SGHVS and CDR2 FQNEAQ. The CDR3 has 15 amino acids. Here the CDR3 DNA reads TGTGCCAGCAGCCACACCGGGACAGGGGGGTTAGAGCAGTACTTC. Residues: CASSHTGTGGLEQYF.

The genes are TRBV5-1 and TRBJ1-2; 10 positions match TRBD1. CDR3 length: 13 residues. With 3 bases clipped from V and 6 bases from J, the junction kept 2 bases outside the gene matches. CDR1 SGHRS and CDR2 YFSETQ come from the germline V gene. The CDR3 loop is CASSWDRGNGYTF. In DNA form, the CDR3 reads TGCGCCAGCAGCTGGGACAGGGGTAATGGCTACACCTTC.

The chain recombines TRBV24-1 with TRBJ1-2, with D possibly being TRBD1 (5 bases). Trimming pared 4 bases from V and 8 bases from J, leaving 13 bases between. CDR3 length: 13 residues. Germline V gene sequence: CDR1 KGHDR, CDR2 SFDVKD. The CDR3 DNA sequence: TGTGCCACCAGTGACGGGGGAAGCTCCGGCTACACCTTC. The encoded protein is CATSDGGSSGYTF.

The chain couples TRBV28 to TRBJ2-7; D might be TRBD2 (6 bases). Trimming left V 0 bases short and J 6 bases short, with 9 bases between. The CDR3 consists of 13 residues. Germline V gene lookup returns CDR1 MDHEN and CDR2 SYDVKM. The CDR3 loop is CASSLWGTGEQYF. The CDR3 DNA sequence: TGTGCCAGCAGTTTATGGGGGACTGGCGAGCAGTACTTC.

This clone was seen a handful of times. The chain links TRBV25-1 to TRBJ2-2; 9 bases are shared with TRBD1. V was clipped by 6 bases and J by 1 base; unmatched bases: 3. Germline V lookup: CDR1 MGHDK, CDR2 SYGVNS. The CDR3 is made up of 15 amino acids. The CDR3 nucleotides are TGTGCCAGCAGGGCGGACAGGGGGAACACCGGGGAGCTGTTTTTT. Translated: CASRADRGNTGELFF. The variable domain in full, with the rest retrieved from reference TRBV25-1 and TRBJ2-2, is EADIYQTPRYLVIGTGKKITLECSQTMGHDKMYWYQQDPGMELHLIHYSYGVNSTEKGDLSSESTVSRIRTEHFPLTLESARPSHTSQYLCASRADRGNTGELFFGEGSRLTVL.

The count of this clone is one. This same CDR3 is encoded by further DNA sequences in the sample. The chain combines TRBV7-3 with TRBJ2-2; D not certain. Germline V gives CDR1 SGHTA, CDR2 FQGTGA. The V gene lost 1 base and the J gene lost 2 bases, with 8 bases spanning the gap. The CDR3 runs 15 residues. The CDR3 region is CASSLNAGNTGELFF. CDR3 coding DNA: TGTGCCAGCAGCTTAAATGCAGGAAACACCGGGGAGCTGTTTTTT.

This rearrangement joins TRBV6-5 to TRBJ2-7; D gene ambiguous. CDR1 is MNHEY, CDR2 SVGAGI, per germline. This CDR3 spans 12 amino acids. Trimming left V 7 bases short and J 3 bases short, with 10 bases between. The CDR3 DNA reads TGTGCCAGCAAGATCGGGTACTACGAGCAGTACTTC. This gives the protein CASKIGYYEQYF.

J is TRBJ2-1 and V is TRBV5-1; the match to TRBD2 covers 11 bases. CDR1 and CDR2 (germline): SGHRS, YFSETQ. The CDR3 loop spans 16 amino acids. Trimming removed 2 bases from V and 5 bases from J; junction bases left unmatched: 6. CDR3 nucleotide sequence: TGCGCCAGCAGCTTAGGACTAGCGGGTGTAGACAATGAGCAGTTCTTC. Translated: CASSLGLAGVDNEQFF. Variable domain in full (rest from reference TRBV5-1 and TRBJ2-1): KAGVTQTPRYLIKTRGQQVTLSCSPISGHRSVSWYQQTPGQGLQFLFEYFSETQRNKGNFPGRFSGRQFSNSRSEMNVSTLELGDSALYLCASSLGLAGVDNEQFFGPGTRLTVL.

The chain combines TRBV11-2 with TRBJ2-3, with TRBD1 matching 7 bases. Germline lookup yields CDR1 SGHAT and CDR2 FQNNGV. Trimming cost V 2 bases and J 4 bases; bases outside gene matches: 3. This CDR3 contains 14 residues. The CDR3 DNA follows: TGTGCCAGCAGCTTACGACAGGGCGCAGATACGCAGTATTTT. Its protein product is CASSLRQGADTQYF.

The chain is built from TRBV7-3 and TRBJ2-3; TRBD1 is a possible D gene (6 bases). CDR1 SGHTA and CDR2 FQGTGA come from the germline V gene. This CDR3 has 15 amino acids. V lost 1 base and J 2 bases, leaving 10 bases between the germline ends. The DNA for the CDR3 is TGTGCCAGCAGCTTAATAGGGGGATACACAGATACGCAGTATTTT. It encodes CASSLIGGYTDTQYF.

CDR3 in DNA: TGTGCCAGCAGTCCCTCGGGTAGCGGGATGGACGAGCAGTACTTC. It is translated as CASSPSGSGMDEQYF. The chain uses TRBV28 and TRBJ2-7; TRBD2 aligns across 8 bases. This CDR3 is built from 15 residues. Per germline, CDR1 MDHEN and CDR2 SYDVKM. V was clipped by 5 bases and J by 5 bases; unmatched bases: 11.